This T cell receptor beta chain was captured in a study of blood T cell repertoires in COVID-19 (dated by TCRdb to about 2020). For context, the study as a whole: Samples from collaborators originated in the United States, Italy and Spain and spanned both the acute and convalescent phases of COVID-19. The material from the prospective study consisted of cDNA or gDNA derived from T cells, B-cell-depleted T cells, or PBMCs. Subjects who had been exposed to COVID-19, were actively infected with it, or had recovered from it provided the deeply sampled blood TCRbeta repertoires that made up the dataset. The repertoires were made available in a free public database intended to serve as a resource for research on the immune response to SARS-CoV-2. The samples were drawn from the first 160 participants of the ongoing ImmuneRACE study and from 1,254 subjects provided by 6 global collaborators. Sample metadata almost always included a de-identified subject ID, COVID-19 status, age in years and sex. Where available, HLA class I and class II types were obtained from metadata supplied by the sample provider rather than from assay-based typing.

TCRbeta CDR3 regions were amplified from genomic DNA using the immunoSEQ Assay, a bias-controlled multiplex PCR. As for the original processing: The number of nucleated cells in each sample was estimated from the amplification of reference gene primers within the assay. To quantify the absolute abundance of each unique TCRbeta CDR3 rearrangement, sequence reads were collapsed and filtered. For each sample, productive Simpson clonality was calculated by taking the square root of Simpson's diversity index across productive rearrangements. Sourced from immuneACCESS, this table was stored by TCRdb with only in-frame sequences that have V and J called. A share of the clones is absent; for the studies checked, an unresolved V gene accounts for under half, and the remainder has no known explanation. D and trimming were read from the DNA, whereas the V and J calls and clone size are those reported in that table. The sample contains over 30,000 clones, 90% of them found a single time. The ten largest clones add up to about 21% of the sample.

Collaborating institutions collected whole blood in K2EDTA tubes following their own protocols. For TCRbeta analysis, collaborators shipped samples as frozen whole blood, isolated PBMCs, or DNA extracted from either of those sample types. To note about this clone: Its antigen remains unidentified. No per-base quality is available; no much larger clone lies one base away.

A distance of 7 bases separates the germline ends of V and J, which lose 1 base and 4 bases respectively. The CDR3 runs 13 amino acids, cysteine and phenylalanine included. Here the CDR3 DNA is all that survives: 39 bases in frame from base 1. Reading the germline V gene (reference sequence) gives CDR1 LNHNV and CDR2 YYDKDF. The research as a whole found: The quantity of clinical and demographic metadata differed by source and by participant and was supplied without curation.

This sequence originates from a man aged 80 or over with acute or convalescent COVID-19. The V and J genes are TRBV15 and TRBJ1-2, with the D gene uncertain. Sequenced sample: peripheral blood. The nucleotide sequence is TGTGCCACCAGCAGAGGGGGAGCCTATGGCTACACCTTC. It is translated as CATSRGGAYGYTF.